This is a list of T cell receptor beta chains from one sample in a study of sequential checkpoint blockade in melanoma. Sequencing used immunoSEQ multiplex PCR; TCRdb keeps in-frame clones, though not all of them. The profile shows fewer than 35,000 clones, 86% of them singletons. The material was CD8+ T cells sorted from blood (inferred from file names), obtained from a patient given nivolumab and ipilimumab in sequence. The origin of the receptors is a human donor with melanoma. CDR3s include the opening cysteine and the closing phenylalanine or tryptophan.

V gene,CDR3 protein
TRBV6-5,CASTASLGSTEAFF
TRBV28,CASSLSLVGQPSTDTQYF
TRBV6-5,CASSHSAGSYEQYF
TRBV5-8,CASSLARLAGGEDTQYF
TRBV27,CASSLMRGQVEQYF
TRBV9,CASSPDGRGYGYTF
TRBV4-1,CASSKGTAGEKLFF
TRBV7-2,CASSLVPSGSLYEQYF
TRBV10-3,CATRTTVNKRTQYF
TRBV28,CASSLSTGGGYNEQFF
TRBV4-3,CASAPAALAGGVPDTQYF
TRBV11-3,CASSLGTVPSYEQYF
TRBV19,CASSILIDRAYEQYF
TRBV7-9,CASSISPLDSYNEQFF
TRBV6-6,CASSEEGRTGEQYF
TRBV28,CASSHTIRLARGTDTQYF
TRBV14,CASSQWGTGGGKLFF
TRBV27,CASSLRPGSYYEQYF
TRBV11-2,CASSLGTSGGYQETQYF
TRBV9,CASSPSSGSTDTQYF
TRBV11-2,CASTQGLSSYEQYF